This T cell receptor beta chain is drawn from a study of blood T cell repertoires in COVID-19. Overall study context: Donors in the United States, Italy and Spain gave samples during acute or convalescent COVID-19. Sources were T cells, B-cell-depleted T cells, or PBMCs; the material itself was cDNA or gDNA.

As processed by the authors: Reference gene primers were amplified, and this amplification served to estimate nucleated cell counts. Method: immunoSEQ multiplex PCR; TCRdb's copy keeps in-frame clones and lacks some. D and trimming come from the DNA, and the V and J calls and clone size come from that table. The sample has 380,000 or so clones, more than 75% seen once; the top ten hold 1.1%. The count of this clone is one. The CDR3 loop spans 19 amino acids. Trimming shortened V by 0 bases and J by 5 bases, and 23 bases separated the two germline ends. What was sequenced was peripheral blood. The gene calls are TRBV23-1 and TRBJ2-1; D is perhaps TRBD2 (5 bases). TRBV23-1 is identified as an open reading frame with a role that is uncertain. The receptor was derived from a human donor with acute or convalescent COVID-19. The donor label of this sample is uncertain. CDR3 nucleotide sequence: TGCGCCAGCAGTCAATCTTCGGTTGGCGGGCCGAGTAATAACAATGAGCAGTTCTTC. It specifies CASSQSSVGGPSNNNEQFF.